The clone carrying this T cell receptor beta chain was seen a single time. What it recognizes is unknown. The germline gives CDR1 SGDLS, CDR2 YYNGEE. J was trimmed by 0 bases and V by 2 bases; bases with no gene match: 1. This CDR3 spans 14 amino acids. These data belong to a study of cytomegalovirus exposure and HLA in healthy donors. General study findings and limits: Among TCR sequences, most were rare, though some public TCRs appeared in many donors. The study designated 160 or so TCR beta chains cytomegalovirus-associated.

Data came from immunoSEQ multiplex PCR; TCRdb stores just in-frame clones and leaves some out. The sample holds about 360,000 clones; around 86% are singletons and the top ten take 0.83%. The TCR comes from a woman under 30 in good health and CMV-seronegative. What was sequenced was PBMCs. The V and J genes are TRBV9 and TRBJ1-1; TRBD1 matches at 7 bases. CDR3 region: CASSVTGMNTEAFF. CDR3 coding DNA: TGTGCCAGCAGCGTGACAGGGATGAACACTGAAGCTTTCTTT.